The 27 T cell receptor beta chains below were found in one sample sequenced in a study of blood T cell repertoires in COVID-19. Repertoires were generated with immunoSEQ multiplex PCR, while TCRdb's copy carries only in-frame clones and drops some. The repertoire holds 280,000 or so clones, with 70% to 90% as singletons. The sequenced sample consisted of PBMCs or T cells enriched from blood (not recorded which). These receptors were obtained from a man aged 30 to 45 who had recovered from COVID-19.

This chain links TRBV21-1 with TRBJ2-7; whether TRBD1, the table's D call, matches the DNA was not checked. TRBV21-1 is assigned pseudogene status. This CDR3 is built from 16 residues. The CDR3 region has the DNA TGTGCCAGCAACCTCCCAAAAGGTACAGGGGGTTACGAGCAGTACTTC. It is translated as CASNLPKGTGGYEQYF.

The genes are TRBV10-3 and TRBJ1-2; the match to TRBD1 covers 9 bases. The CDR3 sequence is 13 residues long. Trimming removed 7 bases from V and 3 bases from J; junction bases left unmatched: 3. Germline V CDR1 and CDR2: ENHRY, SYGVKD. The CDR3, as DNA: TGTGCCATCATGAGGACAGGGGACTATGGCTACACCTTC. Translation gives CAIMRTGDYGYTF.

This clone was seen only once. The identical CDR3 is also encoded by other nucleotide sequences in the sample. V gene TRBV30 combines with J gene TRBJ1-5; weak D call: TRBD1 (6 bases). V was pared by 0 bases and J by 4 bases, with 10 bases between. Germline CDR1 and CDR2: GTSNPN and SVGIG (reference sequence). The CDR3 runs to 14 residues. In DNA form, the CDR3 reads TGTGCCTGGAGTGTAGGGGGAAGTAATCAGCCCCAGCATTTT. Translating it yields CAWSVGGSNQPQHF.

This chain connects TRBV9 to TRBJ2-5; 12 bases map to TRBD1. Per the germline V gene, CDR1 is SGDLS and CDR2 is YYNGEE. The CDR3 consists of 17 residues. The V gene end was trimmed by 3 bases and the J gene end by 5 bases; junction bases not matched to a gene: 11. The CDR3 reads CASSASGTGGLRETQYF. The CDR3, as DNA: TGTGCCAGCAGCGCCTCGGGGACAGGGGGCTTGCGGGAGACCCAGTACTTC.

The V gene is TRBV11-2, the J gene TRBJ2-5; D not certain. This CDR3 is built from 11 residues. Germline-derived CDR1 and CDR2 are SGHAT and FQNNGV. The germline V and J ends were trimmed by 1 base and 5 bases, with 2 bases remaining between them. The CDR3 DNA follows: TGTGCCAGCAGCTTAGCGGAGACCCAGTACTTC. This translates into CASSLAETQYF.

The CDR3, as DNA: TGTGCCAGCAGCCCAGACAGGGACCTCTACAATGAGCAGTTCTTC. Translation: CASSPDRDLYNEQFF. This chain joins TRBV2 and TRBJ2-1, with 7 bases lining up with TRBD1. The CDR3 has 15 residues. Trimming cost V 6 bases and J 3 bases; bases outside gene matches: 8. The germline V gene encodes CDR1 SNHLY and CDR2 FYNNEI.

The chain employs TRBV10-3 and TRBJ2-5; tentative D call: TRBD2 (5 bases). The CDR3 runs 15 residues. The germline V gene encodes CDR1 ENHRY and CDR2 SYGVKD. The V end lost 2 bases, the J end lost 5 bases, and 15 bases lay between the germline ends. The CDR3 DNA sequence: TGTGCCATCAGTGAGGTTGGGGATCCGGGGGAGACCCAGTACTTC. Translated, it gives CAISEVGDPGETQYF.

This chain joins TRBV9 and TRBJ2-3; 9 bases align to TRBD2. V shed 2 bases and J 0 bases; nucleotides not matched to a gene: 4. The CDR3 sequence is 16 residues long. Per the germline V gene, CDR1 is SGDLS and CDR2 is YYNGEE. This CDR3 is CASSVKAGGSTDTQYF. The DNA for the CDR3 is TGTGCCAGCAGCGTCAAAGCGGGGGGTAGCACAGATACGCAGTATTTT.

For this clone: Other DNA sequences from this sample encode an identical CDR3 as well. The rearrangement links TRBV4-2 to TRBJ1-3, with 7 nucleotides matching TRBD1. The V gene's germline CDR1 is LGHNA and CDR2 YNFKEQ. The CDR3 covers 13 residues. V lost 11 bases to trimming and J lost 2 bases; unmatched junction nucleotides: 6. The CDR3 region is CASRGGPGNTIYF. The CDR3 DNA reads TGTGCCTCACGAGGGGGCCCTGGAAACACCATATATTTT.

The chain carries TRBV3-1 (or the pseudogene TRBV3-2) and TRBJ2-1; TRBD2 matches at 7 bases. V dropped 1 base and J dropped 0; count of bases not matched to a gene: 3. The germline CDR1 and CDR2 sequences are LGHDT and YNNKEL (reference sequence). This CDR3 is 16 amino acids long. The CDR3 region is CASSQGRGSSYNEQFF. CDR3 sequence (DNA): TGTGCCAGCAGCCAAGGGCGGGGGAGCTCCTACAATGAGCAGTTCTTC.

This clone showed up just once. The chain links TRBV25-1 to TRBJ2-2; weak D call: TRBD2 (6 bases). V lost 6 bases and J lost 6, with 8 bases in between. CDR3 length equals 12 residues. CDR1 is MGHDK and CDR2 is SYGVNS in the germline V gene. CDR3 residues: CASRWGAGELFF. The CDR3 DNA sequence: TGTGCCAGCAGGTGGGGGGCCGGGGAGCTGTTTTTT. The whole variable domain, remainder taken from reference TRBV25-1 and TRBJ2-2, is EADIYQTPRYLVIGTGKKITLECSQTMGHDKMYWYQQDPGMELHLIHYSYGVNSTEKGDLSSESTVSRIRTEHFPLTLESARPSHTSQYLCASRWGAGELFFGEGSRLTVL.

On this clone: Relative to the germline gene, one junction end is altered; a read error may explain this. Other DNA sequences in this specimen translate into the identical CDR3. The chain couples TRBV2 to TRBJ2-7, with 8 bases lining up with TRBD1. There are 12 residues in the CDR3. Germline CDR1 is SNHLY and CDR2 is FYNNEI. CDR3 sequence reads: CASRTGAPIQYF. For the CDR3, the DNA is TGTGCCAGCAGGACAGGGGCCCCCATACAGTACTTT.

The J gene is TRBJ2-5, the V gene TRBV5-1; TRBD1 matches at 8 bases. The J segment lost 1 base and the V segment lost 3 bases, leaving 8 bases of the junction unmatched. This CDR3 region has 16 residues. CDR1 is SGHRS, CDR2 YFSETQ, per germline. CDR3: CASSSQGQGSQETQYF. CDR3 DNA sequence: TGCGCCAGCAGCTCGCAAGGACAGGGAAGCCAAGAGACCCAGTACTTC.

The J gene is TRBJ1-5, the V gene TRBV4-2; D gene unclear. Trimming took 4 bases from V and 3 from J, leaving 13 bases between them. Germline CDR1 is LGHNA and CDR2 is YNFKEQ. This CDR3 comprises 15 residues. The CDR3 sequence is CASSPERTNNQPQHF. The DNA for the CDR3 is TGTGCCAGCAGCCCAGAGCGGACTAACAATCAGCCCCAGCATTTT.

This chain links TRBV19 with TRBJ2-3, with 8 bases that match TRBD1. Germline V CDR1 and CDR2: LNHDA, SQIVND (reference sequence). V gave up 4 bases and J gave up 0 bases; unmatched junction bases: 3. CDR3 length: 15 residues. For the CDR3, the DNA is TGTGCCAGTAGTAGGCGACAGGGGAGCACAGATACGCAGTATTTT. It codes for CASSRRQGSTDTQYF. The full variable domain, completed using reference TRBV19 and TRBJ2-3, is DGGITQSPKYLFRKEGQNVTLSCEQNLNHDAMYWYRQDPGQGLRLIYYSQIVNDFQKGDIAEGYSVSREKKESFPLTVTSAQKNPTAFYLCASSRRQGSTDTQYFGPGTRLTVL.

This chain uses TRBV29-1 with TRBJ1-1; maybe TRBD1 (5 bases). In germline, CDR1 is SQVTM, CDR2 ANQGSEA. Trimming shortened V by 2 bases and J by 5 bases, and 12 bases separated the two germline ends. The CDR3 totals 13 residues. The CDR3 nucleotides are TGCAGCGTTGAAAGTGGGGAGGGGACTGAAGCTTTCTTT. Translated, it gives CSVESGEGTEAFF.

The chain links TRBV19 to TRBJ1-2; 9 bases fit TRBD1. The CDR3 is 19 amino acids. V lost 3 bases, J lost 0 bases, and 14 bases stayed unmatched. CDR1 is LNHDA, CDR2 SQIVND, per germline (reference sequence). CDR3 sequence reads: CASSISEGQGILANYGYTF. The CDR3 DNA reads TGTGCCAGTAGTATCTCCGAGGGACAGGGAATACTGGCTAACTATGGCTACACCTTC.

This clone was detected once. CDR3 loop: CASSLRDTYYEQYF. CDR3 DNA sequence: TGTGCCAGCTCACTCCGGGACACATACTACGAGCAGTACTTC. The chain couples TRBV18 to TRBJ2-7; D might be TRBD1 (6 bases). Trimming took 4 bases from V and 3 from J, leaving 13 bases between them. Looked up from germline, CDR1 is KGHSH and CDR2 is LQKENI. There are 14 residues in the CDR3. Together with reference TRBV18 and TRBJ2-7, the CDR3 gives the full variable domain: NAGVMQNPRHLVRRRGQEARLRCSPMKGHSHVYWYRQLPEEGLKFMVYLQKENIIDESGMPKERFSAEFPKEGPSILRIQQVVRGDSAAYFCASSLRDTYYEQYFGPGTRLTVT.

J is TRBJ2-7 and V is TRBV11-2; TRBD2 is a possible D gene (6 bases). V was cut by 1 base and J by 5 bases, with 15 bases left in between. CDR1 SGHAT and CDR2 FQNNGV come from the germline V gene. The CDR3 totals 15 residues. The CDR3 reads CASSLGTKLFNEQYF. For the CDR3, the DNA is TGTGCCAGCAGCTTAGGGACTAAGCTCTTCAACGAGCAGTACTTC.

The rearrangement uses TRBV7-9 and TRBJ2-3; 7 bases are a match to TRBD1. This CDR3 is 16 amino acids long. CDR1 is SEHNR, CDR2 FQNEAQ, per germline (reference sequence). J lost 4 bases, V lost 5 bases, and 12 bases had no gene match. The CDR3 coding sequence is TGTGCCAGCAGCCTATTAGGGGGCGTCCAGGCAGATACGCAGTATTTT. This encodes CASSLLGGVQADTQYF.

A single count supports this clone. V is TRBV4-2 and J is TRBJ2-3, with TRBD2 matching over 12 bases. J was trimmed by 2 bases and V by 1 base; bases with no gene match: 10. The CDR3 extends over 19 amino acids. Germline V gene lookup returns CDR1 LGHNA and CDR2 YNFKEQ. CDR3 nucleotides: TGTGCCAGCAGCCAAGCCGCATCTAGCGGGGGGGCTTTCACAGATACGCAGTATTTT. The encoded protein is CASSQAASSGGAFTDTQYF.

In nucleotides, the CDR3 is TGTGCCAGCAGCCAAGATCTAGGCAGAAACTATGGCTACACCTTC. This gives the protein CASSQDLGRNYGYTF. V is TRBV3-1 (or the pseudogene TRBV3-2) and J is TRBJ1-2; D is unresolved. Germline V CDR1 and CDR2: LGHDT, YNNKEL (reference sequence). This CDR3 contains 15 residues. Deletions cut 0 bases from V and 2 bases from J, with 10 bases between.

The chain couples TRBV4-2 to TRBJ2-7, with TRBD1 as a possible D gene (5 bases). CDR1 and CDR2 from the germline V gene are LGHNA and YNFKEQ. The V and J ends lost 1 base and 6 bases respectively, with 16 bases between them. CDR3 size: 15 residues. The chain's CDR3 is CASSQVKGAPGEQYF. The CDR3 DNA reads as TGTGCCAGCAGCCAAGTAAAAGGGGCCCCCGGCGAGCAGTACTTC.

The chain couples TRBV19 to TRBJ1-2; D might be TRBD1 (5 bases). Trimming cost V 6 bases and J 3 bases, with 14 bases left between them. The CDR3 loop spans 14 amino acids. CDR1 LNHDA and CDR2 SQIVND come from the germline V gene (reference sequence). CDR3 coding DNA: TGTGCCAGTAGGAGGCAGGGTTCGGACTATGGCTACACCTTC. This translates into CASRRQGSDYGYTF. Combining the CDR3 with reference TRBV19 and TRBJ1-2 gives the whole variable domain DGGITQSPKYLFRKEGQNVTLSCEQNLNHDAMYWYRQDPGQGLRLIYYSQIVNDFQKGDIAEGYSVSREKKESFPLTVTSAQKNPTAFYLCASRRQGSDYGYTFGSGTRLTVV.

This clone was recorded once. The chain is built from TRBV23-1 and TRBJ2-7, with TRBD1 matching over 11 bases. TRBV23-1 is an ORF for which the function is uncertain. The CDR3 has 17 residues. Losses at the gene ends were 0 bases for V and 1 base for J; bases not matched to a gene: 5. CDR3 loop: CASSQSEGTGGSYEQYF. CDR3 in DNA: TGCGCCAGCAGTCAATCGGAAGGGACAGGGGGGTCCTACGAGCAGTACTTC.

The chain recombines TRBV3-1 (or the pseudogene TRBV3-2) with TRBJ1-5; no reliable D call. CDR1 and CDR2 from the germline V gene are LGHDT and YNNKEL (reference sequence). Trimming took 6 bases from V and 5 from J, leaving 14 bases between them. The CDR3 runs 14 residues. The CDR3 DNA reads TGTGCCAGCAGTCAAAACACAGTGGATCAGCCCCAGCATTTT. Protein sequence: CASSQNTVDQPQHF.

The chain couples TRBV19 to TRBJ1-1, with TRBD1 matching over 7 bases. This CDR3 spans 15 amino acids. Germline V gives CDR1 LNHDA, CDR2 SQIVND (reference sequence). Trimming removed 5 bases from V and 5 bases from J; junction bases left unmatched: 11. The CDR3 DNA reads as TGTGCCAGTAGTCCCCTAGACAGGGCCCAGACTGAAGCTTTCTTT. This encodes CASSPLDRAQTEAFF.